The source of this T cell receptor (beta chain) is a study of T-cell reconstitution after alpha-beta-depleted transplantation in children. Study-level results: Several hundred expanded graft clones reportedly gave rise to the alpha-beta T cells present about two months after transplant. At the one-year point after transplant, T-cell counts and TCRbeta diversity were found to come mostly from T cells that had been newly produced. Certain patients had high TCRbeta diversity at day 60, and it came from recipient T cells and thymic progenitors that survived.

The library targeted TCRbeta and was prepared with unique molecular identifiers. Via MiXCR, TCRdb re-called the PCR reads, giving one row per CDR3 protein. The sample carries about 980,000 distinct CDR3 sequences, around 30% recorded once. This clonotype was observed a few times. Its target is not known. Trimming pared 0 bases from V and 1 base from J, leaving 8 bases between. CDR3 length equals 15 residues. Germline CDR1 and CDR2: SGHKS and YYEKEE (reference sequence). Here the sequenced sample was PBMCs, mostly from graft donor cells, taken 360 days after TCRalphabeta/CD19-depleted stem cell transplant. The TCR comes from a boy younger than two who had a stem cell transplant for SCID, so the T cells may come from the graft donor. The genes are TRBV5-5 and TRBJ2-1; D remains unclear. Here the CDR3 reads CASSLGVVSYNEQFF. The CDR3 DNA reads TGTGCCAGCAGCTTGGGGGTGGTGTCCTACAATGAGCAGTTCTTC.